This passage covers 32 T cell receptor beta chains from one sample sequenced in a study of early T cells in non-severe SARS-CoV-2 infection. From the 5' RACE reads, TCRdb called clonotypes with MiXCR, one entry per CDR3 protein. The sample has about 62,000 distinct CDR3 sequences, 8.5% to 9.5% seen once; the top ten hold 1.2%. The sample taken for sequencing was whole blood. These receptors all stem from an adult who was a healthcare worker with PCR-confirmed SARS-CoV-2 infection or an uninfected control (not recorded which).

In its sample, this clonotype was seen a few times. V and J are TRBV28 and TRBJ1-1, with D perhaps matching TRBD1 (5 bases). CDR1 is MDHEN and CDR2 is SYDVKM in the germline V gene. Trimming took 3 bases from V and 2 from J, leaving 13 bases between them. This CDR3 spans 15 amino acids. CDR3 in DNA: TGTGCCAGCAGTTTTCCTGGGACGACTAACACTGAAGCTTTCTTT. Its translation is CASSFPGTTNTEAFF.

This clonotype was counted only a few times. Its ends do not fully match the called genes, so a read error is possible. The chain is built from TRBV7-3 and TRBJ1-1; D call uncertain. CDR1 is SGHTA, CDR2 FQGTGA, per germline. CDR3 length: 13 amino acids. In DNA, the CDR3 is TGTGCCAGCAGCCCTCCCCGGGCGATTCGTGGGATCTTT. It yields the protein CASSPPRAIRGIF.

The sample holds a few counts of this clonotype. CDR3 in amino acids: CASSYSRLAGGTGELFF. The CDR3 region has the DNA TGTGCCAGCAGTTACTCCCGACTAGCGGGGGGCACCGGGGAGCTGTTTTTT. The chain carries TRBV6-6 and TRBJ2-2; 13 bases match TRBD2. This CDR3 is 17 amino acids long. V was pared by 0 bases and J by 4 bases, with 2 bases of the junction left unmatched. The germline V gene has CDR1 MNHNY and CDR2 SVGAGI (reference sequence).

This clonotype showed up many times. The V and J genes are TRBV12-3 or TRBV12-4 and TRBJ1-2, with TRBD1 matching over 8 bases. The V and J ends lost 5 bases and 7 bases, in that order; junction bases with no gene match: 12. The CDR3 has 15 residues. In DNA form, the CDR3 reads TGTGCCAGCAGTCTCAAGGGCAGGGGGCTTGGTGGCTACACCTTC. It translates to CASSLKGRGLGGYTF.

This clonotype was counted at least ten times. The chain links TRBV7-6 to TRBJ2-4, with TRBD1 identical over 9 bases. Per the germline V gene, CDR1 is SGHVS and CDR2 is FNYEAQ. V lost 4 bases and J lost 7; bases outside the gene matches: 2. The CDR3 is 13 residues long. CDR3 in amino acids: CASSSGTGNIQYF. The CDR3 DNA is TGTGCCAGCAGCTCCGGGACAGGGAACATTCAGTACTTC. The whole variable domain, remainder taken from reference TRBV7-6 and TRBJ2-4, is GAGVSQSPRYKVTKRGQDVALRCDPISGHVSLYWYRQALGQGPEFLTYFNYEAQQDKSGLPNDRFSAERPEGSISTLTIQRTEQRDSAMYRCASSSGTGNIQYFGAGTRLSVL.

V gene TRBV19 combines with J gene TRBJ2-1; 11 bases align to TRBD1. The CDR3 extends over 13 amino acids. Unmatched junction bases numbered 3, after V lost 7 bases and J lost 7 bases. Germline V gene sequence: CDR1 LNHDA, CDR2 SQIVND (reference sequence). CDR3 in DNA: TGTGCCAGTACGGACAGGGGGCTTAATGAGCAGTTCTTC. Amino acid sequence: CASTDRGLNEQFF.

This sequence joins TRBV28 and TRBJ1-6; TRBD1 aligns across 11 bases. V lost 5 bases and J lost 4; bases outside the gene matches: 4. CDR1 is MDHEN and CDR2 is SYDVKM in the germline V gene. The CDR3 is 16 residues long. This CDR3 is CASSRTGGGYNSPLHF. The CDR3, as DNA: TGTGCCAGCAGTCGGACAGGGGGCGGGTATAATTCACCCCTCCACTTT.

This clonotype has a handful of counts. The chain carries TRBV11-2 and TRBJ2-4; unclear D gene. CDR3 length: 13 residues. Per the germline V gene, CDR1 is SGHAT and CDR2 is FQNNGV. V was pared by 0 bases and J by 7 bases, with 7 bases between. In nucleotides, the CDR3 is TGTGCCAGCAGCTTAGAAGGGCGGAACATTCAGTACTTC. Translated, it gives CASSLEGRNIQYF.

This clonotype was seen many times. This chain uses TRBV6-6 with TRBJ1-4, with TRBD1 as a possible D gene (5 bases). This CDR3 contains 14 residues. CDR1 and CDR2 from the germline V gene are MNHNY and SVGAGI (reference sequence). Trimming removed 2 bases at V and 3 bases at J, with 7 bases between. The CDR3, as DNA: TGTGCCAGCAGTTACGAGACAGCTAATGAAAAACTGTTTTTT. This codes for CASSYETANEKLFF.

This clonotype was observed many times. V gene TRBV7-3 combines with J gene TRBJ2-1; perhaps TRBD2 as D (5 bases). Germline CDR1 and CDR2: SGHTA and FQGTGA. Trimming pared 1 base from V and 2 bases from J, leaving 12 bases between. This CDR3 contains 16 residues. In DNA form, the CDR3 reads TGTGCCAGCAGCTTAAAGTCGGGGAGACCCTACAATGAGCAGTTCTTC. Its translation is CASSLKSGRPYNEQFF.

This clonotype has only a few counts. The chain links TRBV7-2 to TRBJ2-2; possibly TRBD2 for D (7 bases). CDR1 SGHTA and CDR2 FQGNSA come from the germline V gene. V was shortened by 5 bases and J by 5 bases, with 21 bases between the two germline ends. The CDR3 contains 17 residues. Here the CDR3 DNA reads TGTGCCAGCAGCATAGGCGGCGGGGGCGCAGTAACCGGGGAGCTGTTTTTT. It encodes CASSIGGGGAVTGELFF.

This chain links TRBV30 with TRBJ2-3, with D unresolved. The germline V gene encodes CDR1 GTSNPN and CDR2 SVGIG (reference sequence). Between the trimmed V and J ends, which lost 0 bases and 2 bases, there was a span of 6 bases. This CDR3 spans 13 amino acids. CDR3 protein: CAWSVVTTDTQYF. The CDR3 DNA is TGTGCCTGGAGTGTAGTCACCACAGATACGCAGTATTTT.

This clonotype came up many times. The chain joins TRBV3-1 to TRBJ1-1; D is ambiguous. This CDR3 contains 14 residues. Germline CDR1 reads LGHDT; CDR2 reads YNNKEL (reference sequence). The ends were cut back, 2 bases at V and 5 bases at J, with 12 bases in the middle. CDR3: CASSQTRVRTEAFF. Here the CDR3 DNA reads TGTGCCAGCAGCCAAACCCGAGTTCGAACTGAAGCTTTCTTT.

The chain joins TRBV2 to TRBJ1-2; D ambiguous. V lost 4 bases, J lost 4 bases, and 10 bases lay in between. This CDR3 is built from 13 residues. Per the germline V gene, CDR1 is SNHLY and CDR2 is FYNNEI. The CDR3 sequence is CASSAQEVYGYTF. CDR3 nucleotide sequence: TGTGCCAGCAGTGCTCAAGAGGTCTATGGCTACACCTTC.

Many counts were recorded for this clonotype. The chain has TRBV3-1 and TRBJ2-3, with D possibly being TRBD2 (6 bases). Trimming stripped 3 bases from V and 2 bases from J, with 9 bases between. This CDR3 is built from 14 residues. CDR1 and CDR2 (germline): LGHDT, YNNKEL (reference sequence). This CDR3 is CASSQTRTTDTQYF. DNA of the CDR3: TGTGCCAGCAGCCAGACTAGAACCACAGATACGCAGTATTTT.

This clonotype was seen many times. V usage is TRBV20-1 and J usage is TRBJ2-5; 7 bases are a match to TRBD1. The CDR3 is 13 amino acids. Germline CDR1 DFQATT, CDR2 SNEGSKA (reference sequence). The ends lost 2 bases at V and 3 bases at J; junction bases unmatched: 3. CDR3 amino acids: CSARLDRKETQYF. The CDR3 DNA follows: TGCAGTGCTAGATTGGACAGGAAAGAGACCCAGTACTTC.

The chain carries TRBV29-1 and TRBJ2-5; perhaps TRBD2 as D (5 bases). The germline gives CDR1 SQVTM, CDR2 ANQGSEA. The V and J ends lost 4 bases and 4 bases respectively, with 13 bases between them. The CDR3 has 13 amino acids. In DNA, the CDR3 is TGCAGCGTTGCCCCGGGAAGCGGAGAGACCCAGTACTTC. It codes for CSVAPGSGETQYF. Together with reference TRBV29-1 and TRBJ2-5, the CDR3 gives the full variable domain: SAVISQKPSRDICQRGTSLTIQCQVDSQVTMMFWYRQQPGQSLTLIATANQGSEATYESGFVIDKFPISRPNLTFSTLTVSNMSPEDSSIYLCSVAPGSGETQYFGPGTRLLVL.

There are many counts of this clonotype. This chain links TRBV5-1 with TRBJ2-5, with D unclear. Between the trimmed V and J ends, which lost 0 bases and 7 bases, there was a span of 10 bases. Germline V CDR1 and CDR2: SGHRS, YFSETQ. The CDR3 spans 13 residues. This chain's CDR3 is CASSLEWRATQYF. For the CDR3, the DNA is TGCGCCAGCAGCTTGGAGTGGCGCGCGACCCAGTACTTC.

The chain has TRBV12-3 or TRBV12-4 and TRBJ2-3, with 9 bases matching TRBD1. The junction had 4 bases not matched to a gene; V was cut back by 4 bases and J by 2 bases. This CDR3 contains 15 residues. CDR3 in amino acids: CASSSGQGYTDTQYF. In DNA form, the CDR3 reads TGTGCCAGCAGTTCCGGACAGGGGTACACAGATACGCAGTATTTT.

CDR3 amino acids: CASSLGQTDTQYF. As DNA, the CDR3 is TGTGCCAGCAGCTTAGGACAGACAGATACGCAGTATTTT. The V and J genes are TRBV11-2 and TRBJ2-3, with D maybe TRBD1 (5 bases). The CDR3 is 13 residues long. With 1 base removed from V and 3 bases from J, the gap between germline ends came to 5 bases. In germline, CDR1 is SGHAT, CDR2 FQNNGV.

This clonotype was observed a few times. V is TRBV2 and J is TRBJ2-7; 13 positions match TRBD2. The germline V gene encodes CDR1 SNHLY and CDR2 FYNNEI. J gave up 3 bases and V 5 bases, and 10 bases lay outside the gene matches. CDR3 length equals 17 residues. The CDR3 DNA follows: TGTGCCAGCAGTACCCGACTAGCGGGGGGCGCTCACTACGAGCAGTACGTC. Protein product: CASSTRLAGGAHYEQYV.

This clonotype was seen just once. This CDR3 is CASSLGYSFVYGYTF. The CDR3 coding sequence is TGCGCCAGCAGCTTGGGTTATTCCTTCGTCTATGGCTACACCTTC. The V and J genes are TRBV5-1 and TRBJ1-2; D gene unclear. V was pared by 0 bases and J by 4 bases, with 13 bases between. CDR3 length: 15 amino acids. Germline CDR1 is SGHRS and CDR2 is YFSETQ.

As regards this clonotype: At one end, the junction sequence differs from germline, possibly due to a read error. The chain has TRBV29-1 and TRBJ1-1, with D perhaps TRBD1 (5 bases). Germline lookup yields CDR1 SQVTM and CDR2 ANQGSEA. The CDR3 consists of 11 residues. In nucleotides, the CDR3 is TGCAGCGCCGCGGCGGGGACTGAAGTTTTCTTT. Translation gives CSAAAGTEVFF.

There are a few counts of this clonotype. The chain uses TRBV20-1 and TRBJ1-2; weak D call: TRBD1 (6 bases). The V gene lost 6 bases and the J gene lost 7 bases, with 21 bases spanning the gap. CDR1 is DFQATT and CDR2 is SNEGSKA in the germline V gene (reference sequence). The CDR3 runs to 14 residues. The CDR3 nucleotides are TGCAGTGCACACTCCTGGAGGGGGGGCCCTGGCTACACCTTC. It translates to CSAHSWRGGPGYTF.

This clonotype appeared many times. The chain has TRBV14 and TRBJ1-2; D call uncertain. The CDR3 runs to 15 residues. V gave up 3 bases and J gave up 0 bases, with 11 bases separating them. Germline CDR1 reads SGHDN; CDR2 reads FVKESK. The CDR3 sequence is CASSHGGDSNYGYTF. The CDR3 DNA reads as TGTGCCAGCAGCCACGGTGGAGACTCTAACTATGGCTACACCTTC.

The V call is TRBV27, the J call TRBJ1-5, with 9 nucleotides matching TRBD1. Trimming cost V 6 bases and J 3 bases; bases outside gene matches: 6. Per germline, CDR1 MNHEY and CDR2 SMNVEV (reference sequence). CDR3 length: 15 amino acids. The CDR3 DNA is TGTGCCAGCAGCAACAGGGGGCAGAACAATCAGCCCCAGCATTTT. Amino acids: CASSNRGQNNQPQHF.

This clonotype was observed a handful of times. This chain connects TRBV5-4 to TRBJ1-1; D may be TRBD1 (5 bases). Per germline, CDR1 SGHNT and CDR2 YYREEE (reference sequence). The CDR3 totals 16 residues. Between the trimmed V and J ends, which lost 0 bases and 6 bases, there was a span of 18 bases. CDR3 nucleotide sequence: TGTGCCAGCAGCTTGGGCGTTTCCAGGGCTGGCGCTGAAGCTTTCTTT. Amino acids: CASSLGVSRAGAEAFF.

The CDR3 nucleotides are TGTGCCAGTAGTATGTGGCGAGTCAGCACAGATACGCAGTATTTT. Protein sequence: CASSMWRVSTDTQYF. The rearrangement joins TRBV19 to TRBJ2-3, with D uncertain. Germline CDR1 and CDR2: LNHDA and SQIVND (reference sequence). V was trimmed by 3 bases and J by 0 bases, leaving 10 bases between them. There are 15 residues in the CDR3.

V and J are TRBV6-5 and TRBJ2-5; weak D call: TRBD2 (5 bases). This CDR3 is built from 14 residues. V was trimmed by 5 bases and J by 0 bases, leaving 10 bases between them. Germline V CDR1 and CDR2: MNHEY, SVGAGI. In DNA form, the CDR3 reads TGTGCCAGCAGTCCGCCGGGGAACCAAGAGACCCAGTACTTC. As protein: CASSPPGNQETQYF.

V gene TRBV10-2 combines with J gene TRBJ2-1; 7 bases are shared with TRBD2. CDR1 and CDR2 (germline): WSHSY, SAAADI. The CDR3 has 14 residues. Trimming removed 8 bases from V and 5 bases from J; junction bases left unmatched: 9. The CDR3 spells CASAWTSGNNEQFF. CDR3 nucleotides: TGCGCCAGCGCTTGGACTAGTGGAAACAATGAGCAGTTCTTC.

The genes are TRBV12-3 or TRBV12-4 and TRBJ2-2; 11 nucleotides match TRBD1. The CDR3 consists of 17 residues. V lost 6 bases to trimming and J lost 2 bases; unmatched junction nucleotides: 8. This chain's CDR3 is CASRTPDRGPNTGELFF. CDR3 DNA sequence: TGTGCCAGCAGAACGCCGGACAGGGGGCCTAACACCGGGGAGCTGTTTTTT.

The rearrangement links TRBV9 to TRBJ2-2; 10 nucleotides line up with TRBD2. This CDR3 contains 17 residues. Germline trimming cut 3 bases from V and 3 bases from J; bases unmatched to any gene: 8. Germline V gene lookup returns CDR1 SGDLS and CDR2 YYNGEE. CDR3 amino acids: CASSATLAGGDTGELFF. CDR3 in DNA: TGTGCCAGCAGCGCAACATTAGCGGGGGGCGACACCGGGGAGCTGTTTTTT.